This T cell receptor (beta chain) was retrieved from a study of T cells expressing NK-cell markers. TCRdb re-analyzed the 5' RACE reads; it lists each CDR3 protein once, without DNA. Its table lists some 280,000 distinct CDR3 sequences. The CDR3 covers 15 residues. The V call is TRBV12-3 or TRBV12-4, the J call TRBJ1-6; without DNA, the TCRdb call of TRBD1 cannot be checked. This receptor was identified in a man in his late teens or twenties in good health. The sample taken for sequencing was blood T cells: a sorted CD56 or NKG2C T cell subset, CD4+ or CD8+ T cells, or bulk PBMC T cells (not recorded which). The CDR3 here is CASRSGQGNNSPLHF.